This passage covers 2 T cell receptor beta chains from one sample sequenced in a study of blood T cell repertoires in COVID-19. Data came from immunoSEQ multiplex PCR; TCRdb stores just in-frame clones and leaves some out. The sample records 130,000 to 150,000 clones, 80% to 90% being singletons. Sequencing input: peripheral blood. These TCRs come from a woman aged 45-65 years with active or convalescent COVID-19.

The chain combines TRBV7-9 with TRBJ2-7; TRBD1 matches at 7 bases. The CDR3 is 14 amino acids. The germline V gene has CDR1 SEHNR and CDR2 FQNEAQ (reference sequence). Germline trimming cut 1 base from V and 6 bases from J; bases unmatched to any gene: 6. For the CDR3, the DNA is TGTGCCAGCAGCTTAGGGGGACAGTCGGGCGAGCAGTACTTC. This encodes CASSLGGQSGEQYF.

This clone was found once. This sequence joins TRBV16 and TRBJ1-1; D uncertain. Germline V lookup: CDR1 KGHSY, CDR2 FQNENV. The V end was cut by 2 bases, the J end by 1 base, with 5 bases between. The CDR3 spans 13 residues. CDR3: CASSQGPNTEAFF. DNA for the CDR3: TGTGCCAGCAGCCAAGGGCCGAACACTGAAGCTTTCTTT.